These 5 T cell receptor beta chains originate from one sample sequenced in a study of T cell changes during pregnancy in multiple sclerosis. The assay was immunoSEQ multiplex PCR, and TCRdb's table has in-frame clones only and misses some. The sample shows tens of thousands of clones, under 95% of them seen only once. The starting material was peripheral blood, obtained in the first trimester of pregnancy. The source of these receptors is a female donor in good health, enrolled as a control in a pregnancy study.

This clone is a singleton in its sample. V and J are TRBV12-5 and TRBJ2-1; D unclear. The V gene's germline CDR1 is LGHNT and CDR2 FRNRAP. Trimming took off 3 bases at V and 5 bases at J, with 5 bases between the two ends. The CDR3 spans 12 residues. This CDR3 reads CASGFEDNEQFF. CDR3 nucleotides: TGTGCTAGTGGTTTCGAGGACAATGAGCAGTTCTTC.

The chain uses TRBV19 and TRBJ2-3; maybe TRBD1 (5 bases). The V and J ends lost 6 bases and 4 bases respectively, with 11 bases between them. Germline CDR1 is LNHDA and CDR2 is SQIVND (reference sequence). The CDR3 is 13 residues long. CDR3 residues: CASSPTGADTQYF. The DNA for the CDR3 is TGTGCCAGTAGCCCTACAGGAGCAGATACGCAGTATTTT. The whole variable domain, filled in from reference TRBV19 and TRBJ2-3, reads DGGITQSPKYLFRKEGQNVTLSCEQNLNHDAMYWYRQDPGQGLRLIYYSQIVNDFQKGDIAEGYSVSREKKESFPLTVTSAQKNPTAFYLCASSPTGADTQYFGPGTRLTVL.

The chain couples TRBV29-1 to TRBJ1-2; 9 bases match TRBD1. This CDR3 contains 12 residues. Germline V CDR1 and CDR2: SQVTM, ANQGSEA. Trimming took 6 bases from V and 4 from J; bases not matched to a gene: 3. CDR3 sequence: CSVGTGPYGYTF. In DNA, the CDR3 is TGCAGCGTCGGGACAGGGCCCTATGGCTACACCTTC.

The rearrangement uses TRBV18 and TRBJ2-7; 8 nucleotides agree with TRBD1. Germline V CDR1 and CDR2: KGHSH, LQKENI. The CDR3 has 14 amino acids. J was trimmed by 3 bases and V by 4 bases; bases with no gene match: 5. The CDR3 DNA follows: TGTGCCAGCTCACTGGGACAGGCTGACTACGAGCAGTACTTC. It translates to CASSLGQADYEQYF.

The CDR3 here is CASSLERDGQFF. The CDR3, as DNA: TGTGCCAGCAGCTTAGAGCGGGACGGGCAGTTCTTC. The rearrangement uses TRBV7-2 and TRBJ2-1; 7 nucleotides align to TRBD2. This CDR3 has 12 residues. After removal of 1 base from V and 12 bases from J, the junction contained 3 bases not matched to a gene. Germline CDR1 SGHTA, CDR2 FQGNSA.